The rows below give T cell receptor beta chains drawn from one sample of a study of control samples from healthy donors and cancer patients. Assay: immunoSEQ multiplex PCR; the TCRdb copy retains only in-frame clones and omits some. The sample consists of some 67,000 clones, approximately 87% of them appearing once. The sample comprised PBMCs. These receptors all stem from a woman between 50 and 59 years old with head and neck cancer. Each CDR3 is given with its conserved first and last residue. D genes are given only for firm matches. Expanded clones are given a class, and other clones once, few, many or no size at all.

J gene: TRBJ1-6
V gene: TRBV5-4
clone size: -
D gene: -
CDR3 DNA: TGTGCCAGCAGCTTGGAAGGGGGGAATTCACCCCTCCACTTT
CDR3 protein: CASSLEGGNSPLHF

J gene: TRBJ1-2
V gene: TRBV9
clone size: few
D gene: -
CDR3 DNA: TGTGCCAGCAGCCCCCCCACCCTCTATGGCTACACCTTC
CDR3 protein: CASSPPTLYGYTF

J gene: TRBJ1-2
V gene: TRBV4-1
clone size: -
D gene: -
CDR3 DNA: TGCGCCAGCAGCCAAGACGCGGGGGGCAAATATGGCTACACCTTC
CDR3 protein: CASSQDAGGKYGYTF

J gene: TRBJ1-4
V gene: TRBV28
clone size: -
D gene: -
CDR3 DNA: TGTGCCAGCAGTGAGACCAGGGGCCGCGACACTGAAAAACTGTTTTTT
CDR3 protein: CASSETRGRDTEKLFF

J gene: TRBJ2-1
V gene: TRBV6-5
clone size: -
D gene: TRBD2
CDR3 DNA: TGTGCCAGCAGTTTCCTACTAGCGGGGGGGCCCAATGAGCAGTTCTTC
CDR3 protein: CASSFLLAGGPNEQFF

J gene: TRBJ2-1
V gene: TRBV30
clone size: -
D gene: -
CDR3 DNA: TGTGCCTGGAGTGTACTGGACAAATCCAATGAGCAGTTCTTC
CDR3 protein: CAWSVLDKSNEQFF

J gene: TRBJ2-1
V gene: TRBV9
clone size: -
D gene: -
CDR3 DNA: TGTGCCAGCAGCGTCGAGGGTCTTTCCTACAATGAGCAGTTCTTC
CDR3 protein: CASSVEGLSYNEQFF

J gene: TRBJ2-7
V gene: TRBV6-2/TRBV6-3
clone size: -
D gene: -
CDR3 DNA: TGTGCCAGCAGTTTACTGGCCTACGAGCAGTACTTC
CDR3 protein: CASSLLAYEQYF

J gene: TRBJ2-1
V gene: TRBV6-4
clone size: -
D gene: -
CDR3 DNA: TGTGCCAGCGGTGACTCGGGTGAGGCCGACAATGAGCAGTTCTTC
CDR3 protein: CASGDSGEADNEQFF

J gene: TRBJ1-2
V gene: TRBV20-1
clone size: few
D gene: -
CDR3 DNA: TGCAGTGCTAGCAGGCCTCCTAATTTC
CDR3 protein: CSASRPPNF

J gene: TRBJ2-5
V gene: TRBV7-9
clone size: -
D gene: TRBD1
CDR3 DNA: TGTGCCAGCAGCCTCCGGGACAGGGCTAACCAAGAGACCCAGTACTTC
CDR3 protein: CASSLRDRANQETQYF

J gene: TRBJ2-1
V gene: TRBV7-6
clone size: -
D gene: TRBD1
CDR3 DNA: TGTGCCAGCAGCTTCAACTCCGGGGTCCCAGGGGGCGATGAGCAGTTCTTC
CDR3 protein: CASSFNSGVPGGDEQFF

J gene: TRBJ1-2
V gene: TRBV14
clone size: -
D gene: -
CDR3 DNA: TGTGCCAGCAGCCAATTGGACAGAAACTATGGCTACACCTTC
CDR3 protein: CASSQLDRNYGYTF

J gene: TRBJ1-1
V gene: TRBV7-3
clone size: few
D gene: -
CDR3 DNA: TGTGCCAGCAGCTTAATGATGAACACTGAAGCTTTCTTT
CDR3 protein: CASSLMMNTEAFF

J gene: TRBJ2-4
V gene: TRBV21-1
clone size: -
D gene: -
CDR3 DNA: TGTGCCAGCAGCAAAGCGACGCCACCGAAAGCCAAAAACATTCAGTACTTC
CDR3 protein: CASSKATPPKAKNIQYF

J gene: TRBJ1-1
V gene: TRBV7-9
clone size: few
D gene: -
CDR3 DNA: TGTGCCAGCAGTCTAGAGGGGGGCCATGGAGCTTTCTTT
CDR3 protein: CASSLEGGHGAFF

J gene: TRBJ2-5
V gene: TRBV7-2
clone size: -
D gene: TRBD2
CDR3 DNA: TGTGCCAGCAGCTCCCGGGCAGCGGGGGGCCAGGAGACCCAGTACTTC
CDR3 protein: CASSSRAAGGQETQYF

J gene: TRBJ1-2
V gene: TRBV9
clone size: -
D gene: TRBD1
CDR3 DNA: TGTGCCAGCAGCGGATCCAGGGGGGACTATGGCTACACCTTC
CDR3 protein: CASSGSRGDYGYTF

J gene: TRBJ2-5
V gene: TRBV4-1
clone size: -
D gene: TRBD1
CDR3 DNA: TGCGCCAGCAGCCAAGATCCACAGGGGGCCCAGCAAGAGACCCAGTACTTC
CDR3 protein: CASSQDPQGAQQETQYF

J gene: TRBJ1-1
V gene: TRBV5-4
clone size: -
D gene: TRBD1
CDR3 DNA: TGTGCCAGCAGCGCGGGACAGGGATACACTGAAGCTTTCTTT
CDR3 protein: CASSAGQGYTEAFF

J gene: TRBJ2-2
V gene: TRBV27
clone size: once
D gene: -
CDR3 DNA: TGTGCCAGCAGTTTTGCCGGGACCCTGGCCGGGGAGCTGTTTTTT
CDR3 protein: CASSFAGTLAGELFF

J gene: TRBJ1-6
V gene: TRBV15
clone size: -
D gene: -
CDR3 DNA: TGTGCCACCAGCAGAGATCGCAGGGGATCAGGGTCACCCCTCCACTTT
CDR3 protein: CATSRDRRGSGSPLHF

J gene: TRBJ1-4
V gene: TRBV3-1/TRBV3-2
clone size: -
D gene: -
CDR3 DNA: TGTGCCAGCAGCCAAAGGATGAAGGGCGGAAAACTGTTTTTT
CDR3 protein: CASSQRMKGGKLFF

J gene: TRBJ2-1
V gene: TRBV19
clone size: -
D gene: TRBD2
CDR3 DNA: TGTGCCAGTAGTATAAGGGTCGGGGGGGCCCCCAATGAGCAGTTCTTC
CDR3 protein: CASSIRVGGAPNEQFF

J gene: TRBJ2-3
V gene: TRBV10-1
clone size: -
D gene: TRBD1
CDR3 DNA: TGCGCCAGCACCGCGACTCCCCCGGACAGGGAGGCAGATACGCAGTATTTT
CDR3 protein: CASTATPPDREADTQYF

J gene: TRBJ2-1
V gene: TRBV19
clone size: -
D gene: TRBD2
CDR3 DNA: TGTGCCAGTAGTATCGGCGGGGGGGGTACAAGCGGTGAGCAGTTCTTC
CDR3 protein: CASSIGGGGTSGEQFF

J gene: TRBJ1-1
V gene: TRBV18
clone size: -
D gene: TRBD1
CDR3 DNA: TGTGCCAGCTCACCACCTCCCGGGGACAGAGAAGCTTTCTTT
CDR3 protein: CASSPPPGDREAFF

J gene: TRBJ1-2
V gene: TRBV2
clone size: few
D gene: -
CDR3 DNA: TGTGCCAGCAGTGAAGCGGGGACGGGTGGGGGTAATGGCTACACCTTC
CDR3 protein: CASSEAGTGGGNGYTF

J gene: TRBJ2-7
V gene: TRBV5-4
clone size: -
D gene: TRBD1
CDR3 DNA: TGTGCCAGCAGCGGGGGACAGGAAACAAACGAGCAGTACTTC
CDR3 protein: CASSGGQETNEQYF

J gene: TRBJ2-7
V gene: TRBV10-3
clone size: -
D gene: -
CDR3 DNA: TGTGCCATCAGGAGTCCGACAGATAACAATTACGAGCAGTACTTC
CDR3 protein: CAIRSPTDNNYEQYF

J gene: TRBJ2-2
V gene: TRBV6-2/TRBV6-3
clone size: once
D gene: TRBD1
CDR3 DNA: TGTGCCAGCAGTAAATCGGGACAGGGATTGTACACCGGGGAGCTGTTTTTT
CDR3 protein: CASSKSGQGLYTGELFF

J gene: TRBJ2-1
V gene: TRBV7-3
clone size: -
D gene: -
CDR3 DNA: TGTGCCAGCAGCATCGGGACTCCCAATGAGCAGTTCTTC
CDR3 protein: CASSIGTPNEQFF

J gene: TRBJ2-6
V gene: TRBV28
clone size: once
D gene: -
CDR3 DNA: TGTGCCAGCTCGCATTATGGACCGGGCCCCTCTGGGGCCAACGTCCTGACTTTC
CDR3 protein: CASSHYGPGPSGANVLTF

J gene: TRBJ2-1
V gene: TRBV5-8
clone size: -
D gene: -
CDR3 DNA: TGTGCCAGCAGCTATACAGGGAGCTCCTACAATGAGCAGTTCTTC
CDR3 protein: CASSYTGSSYNEQFF

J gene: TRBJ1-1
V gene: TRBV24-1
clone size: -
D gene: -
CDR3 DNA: TGTGCCACCAGGGGAGGGGGGTCGAACACTGAAGCTTTCTTT
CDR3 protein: CATRGGGSNTEAFF

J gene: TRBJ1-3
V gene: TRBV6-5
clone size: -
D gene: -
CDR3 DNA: TGTGCCAGCAGTTACTCGCGGCCCAGCTCTGGAAACACCATATATTTT
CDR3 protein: CASSYSRPSSGNTIYF

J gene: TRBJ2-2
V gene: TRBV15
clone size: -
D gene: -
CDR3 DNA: TGTGCCACCAGCAGAGATACGACAGGGAACACCGGGGAGCTGTTTTTT
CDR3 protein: CATSRDTTGNTGELFF

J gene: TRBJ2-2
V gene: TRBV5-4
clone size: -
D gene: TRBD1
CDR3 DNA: TGTGCCAGCAGCCGAACTTCCGGGACAGGGATTACCGGGGAGCTGTTTTTT
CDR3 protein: CASSRTSGTGITGELFF